Following are 28 T cell receptor beta chains from one sample sequenced in a study of T cells after yellow fever vaccination. MiXCR, applied by TCRdb to the 5' RACE reads, yields one record per CDR3 protein. This sample has over 250,000 distinct CDR3 sequences, with roughly 4% found just once. Specimen: PBMCs, collected 5 days after the yellow fever booster vaccination. Receptor source: a man aged 18 to 35 who received the YFV17D yellow fever vaccine.

This clonotype has only a few counts. The J gene is TRBJ1-4, the V gene TRBV7-3, with D perhaps matching TRBD1 (6 bases). This CDR3 is built from 18 residues. The V gene's germline CDR1 is SGHTA and CDR2 FQGTGA. Trimming pared 4 bases from V and 8 bases from J, leaving 26 bases between. CDR3 sequence reads: CASSSPIENRVLREKLFF. CDR3 sequence (DNA): TGTGCCAGCAGCTCGCCTATAGAGAACAGGGTTCTACGGGAAAAACTGTTTTTT.

The J gene is TRBJ2-7, the V gene TRBV20-1; 11 positions agree with TRBD2. The CDR3 contains 15 residues. Germline trimming cut 1 base from V and 3 bases from J; bases unmatched to any gene: 5. Germline V gene lookup returns CDR1 DFQATT and CDR2 SNEGSKA (reference sequence). For the CDR3, the DNA is TGCAGTGCTAGAGGGGGCACTAGCGGGGGCTACGAGCAGTACTTC. Translation: CSARGGTSGGYEQYF.

This clonotype was seen more than once but under ten times. The rearrangement uses TRBV4-2 and TRBJ1-4; tentative D call: TRBD1 (5 bases). V shed 0 bases and J shed 8 bases, with 16 bases lying between them. Looked up from germline, CDR1 is LGHNA and CDR2 is YNFKEQ. The CDR3 contains 16 residues. The CDR3: CASSQDRAGGEEKLFF. Written as DNA, the CDR3 is TGTGCCAGCAGCCAAGATCGGGCGGGGGGAGAAGAAAAACTGTTTTTT.

This clonotype appeared a few times. The rearrangement uses TRBV27 and TRBJ2-5, with 8 bases identical to TRBD2. The V gene end was trimmed by 6 bases and the J gene end by 1 base; junction bases not matched to a gene: 7. Germline CDR1 MNHEY, CDR2 SMNVEV (reference sequence). The CDR3 contains 15 residues. DNA of the CDR3: TGTGCCAGCAGACGGGGGGGCTTCCCCCAAGAGACCCAGTACTTC. This sequence encodes CASRRGGFPQETQYF.

In its sample, this clonotype was seen a few times. The chain is built from TRBV4-3 and TRBJ2-3; 12 nucleotides align to TRBD2. The germline gives CDR1 LGHNA, CDR2 YSLEER. The junction had 5 bases not matched to a gene; V was cut back by 1 base and J by 6 bases. The CDR3 extends over 16 amino acids. The CDR3 DNA is TGCGCCAGCAGCCAAGGGACTAGCGGGACCTGGGATACGCAGTATTTT. Protein sequence: CASSQGTSGTWDTQYF.

This clonotype was seen at least ten times. This chain links TRBV6-2 or TRBV6-3 with TRBJ2-5; possibly TRBD1 or TRBD2 for D (5 bases each). CDR3 length: 15 amino acids. V was trimmed by 8 bases and J by 2 bases, leaving 18 bases between them. Germline CDR1 reads MNHEY; CDR2 reads SVGEGT. CDR3: CASGKGEAVQETQYF. The CDR3 DNA is TGTGCCAGCGGTAAAGGGGAAGCGGTTCAAGAGACCCAGTACTTC.

The rearrangement uses TRBV12-3 or TRBV12-4 and TRBJ1-6; D remains ambiguous. The CDR3 consists of 14 residues. Trimming stripped 2 bases from V and 7 bases from J, with 9 bases between. The CDR3 DNA follows: TGTGCCAGCAGTTTAAGGGAGAAGAATTCACCCCTCCACTTT. This codes for CASSLREKNSPLHF.

The CDR3: CASSTYRDTEAFF. As DNA, the CDR3 is TGTGCCAGCAGTACGTACAGGGACACTGAAGCTTTCTTT. The chain uses TRBV27 and TRBJ1-1; possible D gene TRBD1, 6 bases. The CDR3 length is 13 residues. V lost 5 bases and J lost 3, with 10 bases in between. The germline gives CDR1 MNHEY, CDR2 SMNVEV (reference sequence).

The chain has TRBV7-9 and TRBJ1-4, with a possible D match to TRBD1 (6 bases). The germline gives CDR1 SEHNR, CDR2 FQNEAQ (reference sequence). This CDR3 is 12 amino acids long. The germline V and J ends were trimmed by 9 bases and 8 bases, with 13 bases remaining between them. The CDR3 DNA is TGTGCCAGTAGAGGGGGAGGCGAAAAACTGTTTTTT. It specifies CASRGGGEKLFF.

This clonotype showed up just a few times. CDR3 protein: CASSFHRGNTGELFF. The CDR3 coding sequence is TGTGCCAGCAGCTTCCACAGGGGGAACACCGGGGAGCTGTTTTTT. The genes are TRBV7-3 and TRBJ2-2, with 7 bases lining up with TRBD1. Germline CDR1 SGHTA, CDR2 FQGTGA. This CDR3 is 15 amino acids long. V lost 3 bases and J lost 1; bases outside the gene matches: 2.

The sample holds many counts of this clonotype. V gene TRBV15 combines with J gene TRBJ2-2; 8 nucleotides agree with TRBD1. CDR3 length: 16 residues. V dropped 5 bases and J dropped 1; count of bases not matched to a gene: 6. CDR1 and CDR2 (germline): LNHNV, YYDKDF (reference sequence). DNA for the CDR3: TGTGCCACCAGCCGGACCGGACAGGGGAACACCGGGGAGCTGTTTTTT. Its protein product is CATSRTGQGNTGELFF.

This clonotype was detected only a few times. The gene calls are TRBV7-3 and TRBJ2-1; D ambiguous. Looked up from germline, CDR1 is SGHTA and CDR2 is FQGTGA. This CDR3 spans 12 amino acids. The V and J ends lost 4 bases and 6 bases respectively, with 7 bases between them. In nucleotides, the CDR3 is TGTGCCAGCAGCTCTGACCCCAATGAGCAGTTCTTC. It yields the protein CASSSDPNEQFF.

The CDR3 protein is CASSPWRGNYNEQFF. The DNA of the CDR3 is TGTGCCAGCAGTCCCTGGCGGGGAAACTACAATGAGCAGTTCTTC. The chain couples TRBV9 to TRBJ2-1; TRBD2 is a possible D gene (6 bases). The CDR3 is made up of 15 amino acids. The V end was cut by 5 bases, the J end by 3 bases, with 15 bases between. Germline CDR1 reads SGDLS; CDR2 reads YYNGEE.

This clonotype was seen many times. The CDR3 DNA sequence: TGTGCCAGCAGCTTAGGGACAGGGGGCCAAGAGACCCAGTACTTC. Its protein is CASSLGTGGQETQYF. The chain links TRBV7-7 to TRBJ2-5; 10 nucleotides match TRBD1. Germline V gene data show CDR1 as SSHAT and CDR2 as FNYEAQ (reference sequence). The length of the CDR3 is 15 residues. The V segment lost 1 base and the J segment 1 base; nucleotides outside the gene matches: 0.

V usage is TRBV5-1 and J usage is TRBJ1-5, with D perhaps matching TRBD1 (6 bases). The CDR3 has 15 amino acids. Germline V gives CDR1 SGHRS, CDR2 YFSETQ. Deletions cut 7 bases from V and 7 bases from J, with 21 bases between. CDR3: CASQFFPDSNQPQHF. The CDR3 region has the DNA TGCGCCAGCCAATTCTTCCCGGACAGTAACCAGCCCCAGCATTTT.

This clonotype was counted a few times. This chain uses TRBV10-3 with TRBJ1-5; D gene uncertain. This CDR3 comprises 14 residues. Per germline, CDR1 ENHRY and CDR2 SYGVKD. V was clipped by 2 bases and J by 3 bases, with 8 bases between them. CDR3 protein: CAISEQRTNQPQHF. For the CDR3, the DNA is TGTGCCATCAGTGAGCAAAGAACCAATCAGCCCCAGCATTTT.

There are many counts of this clonotype. This sequence joins TRBV7-2 and TRBJ2-2, with D unresolved. From germline, CDR1 is SGHTA and CDR2 FQGNSA. CDR3 length equals 13 residues. V gave up 4 bases and J gave up 5 bases, with 8 bases separating them. Written as DNA, the CDR3 is TGTGCCAGCAGCTCCGGGTGGACCGGGGAGCTGTTTTTT. Amino acids: CASSSGWTGELFF.

The chain links TRBV5-1 to TRBJ2-7; D unresolved. Germline lookup yields CDR1 SGHRS and CDR2 YFSETQ. V was pared by 0 bases and J by 4 bases, with 20 bases between. There are 17 residues in the CDR3. The CDR3 coding sequence is TGCGCCAGCAGCTTGGGGCCGCTCGGTGGAACCTTTTACGAGCAGTACGTC. This gives the protein CASSLGPLGGTFYEQYV.

This clonotype was seen only a few times. The chain recombines TRBV3-1 with TRBJ2-7, with a tentative D call TRBD2 (6 bases). CDR1 is LGHDT, CDR2 YNNKEL, per germline (reference sequence). This CDR3 is 16 amino acids long. Between the trimmed V and J ends, which lost 5 bases and 3 bases, there was a span of 20 bases. The CDR3 bases are TGTGCCAGCAGCTTCGGGGGAGAGAGAGTCGACTACGAGCAGTACTTC. This codes for CASSFGGERVDYEQYF.

This clonotype was seen at least ten times. The V gene is TRBV5-6, the J gene TRBJ1-1; 9 bases are a match to TRBD1. CDR1 and CDR2 (germline): SGHDT, YYEEEE. V lost 4 bases, J lost 1 base, and 5 bases stayed unmatched. This CDR3 has 15 amino acids. The CDR3 reads CASSRGDRENTEAFF. The CDR3 DNA follows: TGTGCCAGCAGCAGAGGGGACAGGGAGAACACTGAAGCTTTCTTT.

The chain uses TRBV7-2 and TRBJ2-1, with TRBD2 matching over 9 bases. Germline CDR1 is SGHTA and CDR2 is FQGNSA. The CDR3 covers 17 residues. With V trimmed by 4 bases and J by 4 bases, 11 bases remained unmatched. This CDR3 reads CASSSATAGGGYNEQFF. The CDR3 DNA is TGTGCCAGCAGCTCCGCGACGGCGGGGGGGGGTTACAATGAGCAGTTCTTC.

This clonotype was recorded a few times. The gene calls are TRBV27 and TRBJ1-1; D might be TRBD1 (6 bases). This CDR3 comprises 15 residues. Germline V gene sequence: CDR1 MNHEY, CDR2 SMNVEV (reference sequence). V lost 3 bases and J 1 base, leaving 12 bases between the germline ends. DNA of the CDR3: TGTGCCAGCAGTTTCTGGGGGGCGAGGAACACTGAAGCTTTCTTT. It codes for CASSFWGARNTEAFF.

There are a few counts of this clonotype. The junction shows a germline mismatch at one end, possibly a read error. The V gene is TRBV7-2, the J gene TRBJ1-1, with unresolved D. This CDR3 is 9 amino acids long. The germline V gene encodes CDR1 SGHTA and CDR2 FQGNSA. CDR3 protein: CASSLELLF. In DNA form, the CDR3 reads TGTGCCAGCAGCTTAGAGTTGCTCTTT. Complete variable domain (other parts from reference TRBV7-2 and TRBJ1-1): GAGVSQSPSNKVTEKGKDVELRCDPISGHTALYWYRQSLGQGLEFLIYFQGNSAPDKSGLPSDRFSAERTGGSVSTLTIQRTQQEDSAVYLCASSLELLFGQGTRLTVV.

This clonotype was seen a handful of times. The V gene is TRBV7-9, the J gene TRBJ1-5; D may be TRBD1 (6 bases). Germline V gives CDR1 SEHNR, CDR2 FQNEAQ (reference sequence). CDR3 length: 16 amino acids. V was pared by 5 bases and J by 1 base, with 15 bases between. The CDR3 DNA sequence: TGTGCCAGCAGCCCGGCGGCAGGGGAGAGCAATCAGCCCCAGCATTTT. Translated, it gives CASSPAAGESNQPQHF.

The sample holds a few counts of this clonotype. CDR3 residues: CSASGRGQETQYF. CDR3 nucleotides: TGCAGTGCTTCCGGACGGGGCCAAGAGACCCAGTACTTC. The chain recombines TRBV20-1 with TRBJ2-5; D is perhaps TRBD2 (5 bases). V was clipped by 5 bases and J by 1 base, with 11 bases between them. The CDR3 has 13 residues. Germline-derived CDR1 and CDR2 are DFQATT and SNEGSKA (reference sequence).

This clonotype came up a few times. The chain links TRBV5-1 to TRBJ2-5, with a possible D match to TRBD2 (6 bases). CDR1 and CDR2 (germline): SGHRS, YFSETQ. The CDR3 is 13 amino acids. V was pared by 5 bases and J by 1 base, with 9 bases between. For the CDR3, the DNA is TGCGCCAGCAGAGGAGGGATCCAAGAGACCCAGTACTTC. Amino acid sequence: CASRGGIQETQYF.

There are a few counts of this clonotype. The chain has TRBV29-1 and TRBJ1-1; D is undetermined. Trimming took 5 bases from V and 5 from J, leaving 9 bases between them. The germline CDR1 and CDR2 sequences are SQVTM and ANQGSEA. This CDR3 is 11 amino acids long. The CDR3 DNA reads TGCAGCGTTAAACAGAGAACTGAAGCTTTCTTT. This encodes CSVKQRTEAFF.

This clonotype appeared a few times. The chain recombines TRBV7-2 with TRBJ2-5; D is unclear. Germline values: CDR1 SGHTA, CDR2 FQGNSA. This CDR3 is built from 14 residues. Deletions cut 0 bases from V and 5 bases from J, with 10 bases between. CDR3: CASSLAPIPETQYF. The CDR3 DNA is TGTGCCAGCAGCTTAGCCCCGATCCCGGAGACCCAGTACTTC.